This T cell receptor (beta chain) was found in a study of T cells after yellow fever vaccination. Study background: Those fractions that held only low numbers of cells were prepared using the SMART-Seq v4 Ultra Low Input RNA kit.

For TCR, cDNA came from 5'RACE template switching, which added a universal primer site and UMIs. TCRdb ran MiXCR on the 5' RACE reads and lists one entry per CDR3 protein. Among around 360,000 distinct CDR3 sequences, 11% were seen once, and the ten largest hold about 17%. The source material was PBMCs, sampled on the day of the first yellow fever vaccination. The sequence was obtained from a young man who received the YFV17D yellow fever vaccine.

CDR3 region: CASGGAGRNEQFF. The CDR3 DNA is TGTGCCAGCGGGGGGGCGGGGCGCAATGAGCAGTTCTTC. The chain uses TRBV3-1 and TRBJ2-1; a possible D gene is TRBD2 (7 bases). V was clipped by 8 bases and J by 6 bases, with 14 bases between them. Germline V gives CDR1 LGHDT, CDR2 YNNKEL (reference sequence). The CDR3 sequence is 13 residues long.